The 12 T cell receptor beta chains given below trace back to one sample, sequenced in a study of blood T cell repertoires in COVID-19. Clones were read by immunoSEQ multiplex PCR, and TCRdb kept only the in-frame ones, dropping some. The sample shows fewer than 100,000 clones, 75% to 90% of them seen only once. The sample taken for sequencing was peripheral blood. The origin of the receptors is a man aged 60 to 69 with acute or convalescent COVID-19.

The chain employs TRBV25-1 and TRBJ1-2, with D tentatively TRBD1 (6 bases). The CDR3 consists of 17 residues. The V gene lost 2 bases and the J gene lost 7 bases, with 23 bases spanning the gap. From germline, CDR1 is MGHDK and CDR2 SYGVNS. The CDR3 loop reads CASSELRLTGNILGYTF. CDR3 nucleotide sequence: TGTGCCAGCAGTGAACTCAGGTTAACAGGGAATATTCTTGGCTACACCTTC.

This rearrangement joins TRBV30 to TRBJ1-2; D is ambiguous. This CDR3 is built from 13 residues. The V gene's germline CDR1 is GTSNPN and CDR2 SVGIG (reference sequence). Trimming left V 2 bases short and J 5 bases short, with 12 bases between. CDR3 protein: CAWSTPGLYGYTF. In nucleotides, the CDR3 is TGTGCCTGGAGTACCCCGGGGTTATATGGCTACACCTTC.

CDR3 sequence (DNA): TGCGCCAGCAGCTTGACTAGCGGGGGGGTCTACGAGCAGTACTTC. Protein: CASSLTSGGVYEQYF. The chain links TRBV5-1 to TRBJ2-7, with 13 bases that match TRBD2. The CDR3 spans 15 residues. CDR1 and CDR2 (germline): SGHRS, YFSETQ. V lost 1 base and J lost 3; bases outside the gene matches: 1.

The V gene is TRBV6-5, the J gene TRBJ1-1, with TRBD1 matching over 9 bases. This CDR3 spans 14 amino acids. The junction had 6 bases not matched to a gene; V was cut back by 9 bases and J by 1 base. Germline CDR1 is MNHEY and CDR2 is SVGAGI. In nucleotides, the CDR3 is TGTGCCAGGCCACCGGGACAGGGGAACACTGAAGCTTTCTTT. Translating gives CARPPGQGNTEAFF.

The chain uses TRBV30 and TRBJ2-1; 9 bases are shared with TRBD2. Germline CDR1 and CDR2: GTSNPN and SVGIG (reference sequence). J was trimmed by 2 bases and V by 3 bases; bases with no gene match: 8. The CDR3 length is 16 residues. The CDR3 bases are TGTGCCTGGAGGGTTAGCGGGAGTTACGCCTACAATGAGCAGTTCTTC. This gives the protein CAWRVSGSYAYNEQFF.

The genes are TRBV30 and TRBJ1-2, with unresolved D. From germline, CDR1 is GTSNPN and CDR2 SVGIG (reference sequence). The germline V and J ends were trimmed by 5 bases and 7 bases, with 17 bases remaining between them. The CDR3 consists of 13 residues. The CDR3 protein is CAWDEEYWPGYTF. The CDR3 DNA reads TGTGCCTGGGATGAGGAGTATTGGCCTGGCTACACCTTC.

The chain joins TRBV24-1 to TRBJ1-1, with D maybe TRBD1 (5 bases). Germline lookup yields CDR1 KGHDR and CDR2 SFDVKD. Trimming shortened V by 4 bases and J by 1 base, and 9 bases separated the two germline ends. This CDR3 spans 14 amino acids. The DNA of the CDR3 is TGTGCCACCAGTGAGGGGGACTGGAACACTGAAGCTTTCTTT. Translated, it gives CATSEGDWNTEAFF.

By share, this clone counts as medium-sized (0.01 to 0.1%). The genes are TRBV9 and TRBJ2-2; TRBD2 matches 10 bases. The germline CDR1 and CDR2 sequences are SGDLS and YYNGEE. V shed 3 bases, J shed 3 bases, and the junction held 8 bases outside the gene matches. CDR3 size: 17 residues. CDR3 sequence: CASSAPKGLAYTGELFF. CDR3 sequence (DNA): TGTGCCAGCAGCGCCCCTAAGGGACTAGCGTACACCGGGGAGCTGTTTTTT.

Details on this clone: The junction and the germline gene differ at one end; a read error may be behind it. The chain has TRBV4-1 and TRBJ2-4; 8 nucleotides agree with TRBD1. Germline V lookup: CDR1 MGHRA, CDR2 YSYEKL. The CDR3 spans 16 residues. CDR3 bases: TGCGCCAGCAGCGAAGAGGGGACAGGTGCCAAAAACATTCAGTACTTC. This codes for CASSEEGTGAKNIQYF.

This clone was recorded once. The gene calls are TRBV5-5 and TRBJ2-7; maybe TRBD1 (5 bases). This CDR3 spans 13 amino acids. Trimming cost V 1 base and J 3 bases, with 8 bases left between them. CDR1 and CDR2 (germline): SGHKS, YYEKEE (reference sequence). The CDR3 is CASSLQGSYEQYF. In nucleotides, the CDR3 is TGTGCCAGCAGCTTGCAGGGCAGCTACGAGCAGTACTTC.

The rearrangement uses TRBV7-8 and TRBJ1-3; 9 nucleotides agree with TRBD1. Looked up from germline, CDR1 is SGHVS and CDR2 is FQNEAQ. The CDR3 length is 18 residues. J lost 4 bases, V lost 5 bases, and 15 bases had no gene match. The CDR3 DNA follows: TGTGCCAGCAGCGCGTCAAGAATGAGGGGACAGGGAGGAAACACCATATATTTT. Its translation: CASSASRMRGQGGNTIYF.

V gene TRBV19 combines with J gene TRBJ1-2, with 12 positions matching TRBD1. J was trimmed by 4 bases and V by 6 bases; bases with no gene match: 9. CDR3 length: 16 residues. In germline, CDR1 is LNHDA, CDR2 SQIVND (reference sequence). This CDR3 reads CASSATGTGGPYGYTF. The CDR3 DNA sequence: TGTGCCAGTAGCGCCACCGGGACAGGGGGCCCCTATGGCTACACCTTC.